The present entry profiles one T cell receptor (beta chain) with its context. The antigen remains undetermined. The data were taken from a study of cytomegalovirus exposure and HLA in healthy donors. Study-wide context: The use of the same platform for the 90 to 150 validation repertoires and the roughly 670 first-cohort repertoires was reported by a later analysis. Study findings and constraints: Rare TCR sequences predominated, though certain public TCRs were found in many donors. Testing in vitro showed a few CMV-associated chains specific for CMV antigens.

Clones were sequenced by immunoSEQ multiplex PCR, and TCRdb holds only the in-frame ones, with some missing. The top ten hold 4.5% of the sample, which has approximately 150,000 clones, roughly 86% seen once. The donors were members of the roughly 120-subject validation cohort (separate from the roughly 680-subject first cohort). Germline CDR1 is SGHRS and CDR2 is YFSETQ. The junction had 4 bases not matched to a gene; V was cut back by 1 base and J by 1 base. CDR3 length: 16 residues. The sequence derives from a man younger than 30 in good health and CMV-seropositive. Sequenced sample: PBMCs. This chain links TRBV5-1 with TRBJ2-3; 9 bases map to TRBD2. CDR3 protein: CASSLRASGGTDTQYF. Written as DNA, the CDR3 is TGCGCCAGCAGCTTGCGGGCTAGCGGGGGCACAGATACGCAGTATTTT.